This T cell receptor (beta chain) was profiled in a study of CD8 T cells in ankylosing spondylitis. In this sample, this clonotype turned up a few times. The antigen is not known. CDR3 length: 20 amino acids. The V end was cut by 3 bases, the J end by 4 bases, with 32 bases between. The germline CDR1 and CDR2 sequences are SQVTM and ANQGSEA. TCRdb fed the 5' RACE reads into MiXCR, producing one record per CDR3 protein. The sample holds 200,000 to 250,000 distinct CDR3 sequences, roughly 25% seen once. General observations from the study: Clones linked with disease were CD8+ and fairly uncommon in the peripheral blood.

The specimen was blood, either unsorted or a sorted T cell fraction (not recorded which). The origin of this receptor is a male donor with ankylosing spondylitis or in good health (not recorded which). J is TRBJ2-3 and V is TRBV29-1, with D perhaps given as TRBD1 or TRBD2 (5 bases each). In DNA form, the CDR3 reads TGCAGCGTTGACTCTGGGGCTGTTGAGCGGACAACCCTCCCGGCAGATACGCAGTATTTT. This gives the protein CSVDSGAVERTTLPADTQYF.